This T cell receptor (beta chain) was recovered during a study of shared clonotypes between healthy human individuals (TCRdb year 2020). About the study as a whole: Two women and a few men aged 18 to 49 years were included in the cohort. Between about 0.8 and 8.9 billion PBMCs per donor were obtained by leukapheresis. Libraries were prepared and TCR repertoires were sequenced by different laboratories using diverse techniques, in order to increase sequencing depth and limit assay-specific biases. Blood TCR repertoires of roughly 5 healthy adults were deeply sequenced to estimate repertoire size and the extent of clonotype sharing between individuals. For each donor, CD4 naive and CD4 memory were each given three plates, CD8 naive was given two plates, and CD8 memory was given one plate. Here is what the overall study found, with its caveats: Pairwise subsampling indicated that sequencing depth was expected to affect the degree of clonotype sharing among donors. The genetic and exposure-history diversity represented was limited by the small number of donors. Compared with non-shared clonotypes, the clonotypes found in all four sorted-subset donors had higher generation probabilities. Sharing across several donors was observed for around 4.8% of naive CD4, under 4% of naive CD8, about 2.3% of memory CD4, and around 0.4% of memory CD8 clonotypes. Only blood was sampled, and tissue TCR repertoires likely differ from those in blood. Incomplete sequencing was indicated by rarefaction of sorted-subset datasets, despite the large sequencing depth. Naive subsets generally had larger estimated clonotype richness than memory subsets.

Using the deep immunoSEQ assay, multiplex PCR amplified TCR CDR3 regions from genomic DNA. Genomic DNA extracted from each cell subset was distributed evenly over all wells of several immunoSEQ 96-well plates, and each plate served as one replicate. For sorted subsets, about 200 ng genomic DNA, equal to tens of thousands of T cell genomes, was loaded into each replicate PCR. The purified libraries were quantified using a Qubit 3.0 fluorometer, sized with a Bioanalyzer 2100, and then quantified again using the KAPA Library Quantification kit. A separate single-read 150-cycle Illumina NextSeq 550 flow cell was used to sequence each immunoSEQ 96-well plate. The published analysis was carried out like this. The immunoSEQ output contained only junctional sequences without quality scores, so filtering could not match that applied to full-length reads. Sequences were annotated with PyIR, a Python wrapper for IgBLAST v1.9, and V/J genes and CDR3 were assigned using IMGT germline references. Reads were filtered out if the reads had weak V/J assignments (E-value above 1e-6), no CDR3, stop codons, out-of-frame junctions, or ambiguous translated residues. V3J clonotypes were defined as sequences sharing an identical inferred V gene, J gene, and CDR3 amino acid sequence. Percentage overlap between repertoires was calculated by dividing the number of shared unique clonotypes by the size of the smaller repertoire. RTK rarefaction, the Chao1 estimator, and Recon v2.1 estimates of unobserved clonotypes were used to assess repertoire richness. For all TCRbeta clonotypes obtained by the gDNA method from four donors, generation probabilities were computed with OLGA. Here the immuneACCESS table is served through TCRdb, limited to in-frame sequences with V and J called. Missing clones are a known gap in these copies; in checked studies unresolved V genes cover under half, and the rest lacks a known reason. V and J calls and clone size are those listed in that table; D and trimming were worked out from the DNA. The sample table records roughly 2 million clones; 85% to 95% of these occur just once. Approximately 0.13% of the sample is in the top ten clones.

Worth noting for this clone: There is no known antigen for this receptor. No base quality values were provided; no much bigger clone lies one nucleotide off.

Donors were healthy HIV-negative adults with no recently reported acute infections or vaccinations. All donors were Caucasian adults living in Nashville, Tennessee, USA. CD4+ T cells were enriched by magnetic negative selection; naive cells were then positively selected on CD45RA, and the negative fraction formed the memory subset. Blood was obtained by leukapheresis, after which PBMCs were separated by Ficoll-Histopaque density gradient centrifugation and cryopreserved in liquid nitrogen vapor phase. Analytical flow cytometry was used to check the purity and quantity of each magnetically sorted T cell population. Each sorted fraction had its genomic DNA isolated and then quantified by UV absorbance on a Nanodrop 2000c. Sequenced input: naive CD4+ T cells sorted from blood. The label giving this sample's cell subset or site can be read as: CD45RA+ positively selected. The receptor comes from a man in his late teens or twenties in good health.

The DNA reads as follows: TGTGCCAGCAGCACCTACTCCGGGACAGGGAAGAGAGAGCAGTACTTC. Translated, it gives CASSTYSGTGKREQYF. The sequence links TRBV7-8 to TRBJ2-7, and 9 bases in between align with TRBD1. The CDR3 holds 16 amino acids from the cysteine to the phenylalanine. Solely the CDR3 DNA is kept, with 48 bases framed from the first base. Trimmed from V: 5 bases; trimmed from J: 7 bases; junction bases lacking a gene match: 15. The germline V gene encodes CDR1 SGHVS and CDR2 FQNEAQ.